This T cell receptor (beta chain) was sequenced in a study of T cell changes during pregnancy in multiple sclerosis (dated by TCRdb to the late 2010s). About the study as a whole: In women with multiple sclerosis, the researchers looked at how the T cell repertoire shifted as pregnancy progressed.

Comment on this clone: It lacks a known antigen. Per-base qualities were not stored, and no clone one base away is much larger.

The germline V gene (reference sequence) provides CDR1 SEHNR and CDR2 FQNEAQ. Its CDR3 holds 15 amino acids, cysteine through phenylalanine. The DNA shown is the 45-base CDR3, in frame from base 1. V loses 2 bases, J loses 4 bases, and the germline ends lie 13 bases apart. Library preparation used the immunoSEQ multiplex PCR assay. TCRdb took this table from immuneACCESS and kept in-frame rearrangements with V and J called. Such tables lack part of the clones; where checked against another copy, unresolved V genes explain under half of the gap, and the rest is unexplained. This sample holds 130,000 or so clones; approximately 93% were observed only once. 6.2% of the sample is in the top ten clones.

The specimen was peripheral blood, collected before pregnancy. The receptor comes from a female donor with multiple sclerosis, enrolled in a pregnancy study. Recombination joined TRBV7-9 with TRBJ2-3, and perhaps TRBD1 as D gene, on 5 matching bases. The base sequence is TGTGCCAGCAGCTTAAGGGGAATAGGCGCAGATACGCAGTATTTT. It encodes CASSLRGIGADTQYF.